Reported below is one TCR beta chain. What it binds is not known. The data stem from a study of cytomegalovirus exposure and HLA in healthy donors. The PCR made use of 60 Vbeta and 13 Jbeta primers. Some clones are missing from TCRdb's copy, which holds only in-frame ones; the method was immunoSEQ multiplex PCR. The sample has more than 150,000 clones; about 81% are singletons. Study-wide results and caveats: Productive status was seen about 87% or about 30% of the time for most TCR beta V segments in an earlier analysis. A link between a missense DCLRE1C variant and TCR beta V- and J-gene trimming emerged from a later analysis.

The sequence was obtained from a woman under 40 in good health and CMV-seronegative. Sequenced sample: PBMCs.

The CDR3 region is CASRIRLAENTDTQYF. The CDR3 DNA is TGTGCCAGCAGGATTAGACTAGCGGAAAACACAGATACGCAGTATTTT. The V call is TRBV4-2, the J call TRBJ2-3; 9 nucleotides line up with TRBD2. Per the germline V gene, CDR1 is LGHNA and CDR2 is YNFKEQ. Trimming removed 6 bases from V and 2 bases from J; junction bases left unmatched: 9. This CDR3 region has 16 residues.